This T cell receptor (beta chain) derives from a study of CD4+ T cells in melanoma. Study outcomes and limitations: In melanoma, neoantigen-specific CD4+ T cells reportedly differed in differentiation state. CD8+ T cell, macrophage and B cell function reportedly correlated with neoantigen-specific CD4+ T cells.

Sequencing was performed with immunoSEQ multiplex PCR; in TCRdb, only in-frame clones are kept and a portion is missing. The repertoire consists of over 130,000 clones, with 80% to 95% occurring once and the leading ten covering about 1.5%. With respect to this clone: Its antigen remains unidentified.

Trimming left V 3 bases short and J 1 base short, with 11 bases between. The CDR3 spans 15 residues. Germline lookup yields CDR1 LNHNV and CDR2 YYDKDF (reference sequence). This TCR was sampled from a human donor with melanoma. J is TRBJ2-3 and V is TRBV15; no clear D gene. Here the CDR3 reads CATSRGIGRTDTQYF. The CDR3 DNA reads as TGTGCCACCAGCAGGGGTATAGGGCGCACAGATACGCAGTATTTT.